This entry lists 22 T cell receptor beta chains sequenced from one sample in a study of shared clonotypes between healthy human individuals. Data came from immunoSEQ multiplex PCR; TCRdb stores just in-frame clones and leaves some out. This table has 980,000 or so clones, approximately 80% appearing once. Sequenced material: memory CD4+ T cells sorted from blood. Subset here: CD45RA-negative fraction. These receptors originate from a man in his late teens or twenties in good health.

The chain is built from TRBV6-1 and TRBJ1-4; 9 positions match TRBD1. This CDR3 contains 16 residues. The germline gives CDR1 MNHNS, CDR2 SASEGT. V gave up 4 bases and J gave up 0 bases; unmatched junction bases: 3. The CDR3 DNA follows: TGTGCCAGCAGTGGTGGGACAGGGCCAACTAATGAAAAACTGTTTTTT. Protein product: CASSGGTGPTNEKLFF.

CDR3 loop: CASSPLAGGTDTQYF. In nucleotides, the CDR3 is TGCGCCAGCAGCCCCCTAGCGGGGGGCACAGATACGCAGTATTTT. J is TRBJ2-3 and V is TRBV5-1; TRBD2 matches at 10 bases. There are 15 residues in the CDR3. CDR1 and CDR2 from the germline V gene are SGHRS and YFSETQ. Trimming at V came to 4 bases and at J to 1 base, leaving 3 bases not matched to a gene. Combining the CDR3 with reference TRBV5-1 and TRBJ2-3 gives the whole variable domain KAGVTQTPRYLIKTRGQQVTLSCSPISGHRSVSWYQQTPGQGLQFLFEYFSETQRNKGNFPGRFSGRQFSNSRSEMNVSTLELGDSALYLCASSPLAGGTDTQYFGPGTRLTVL.

V usage is TRBV5-6 and J usage is TRBJ1-6, with no clear D. CDR3 length: 13 amino acids. V was trimmed by 4 bases and J by 5 bases, leaving 7 bases between them. Germline V gene data show CDR1 as SGHDT and CDR2 as YYEEEE. For the CDR3, the DNA is TGTGCCAGCAGCGGAGGTAATAATTCACCCCTCCACTTT. Its protein product is CASSGGNNSPLHF.

V gene TRBV4-3 combines with J gene TRBJ1-4, with no clear D. V gave up 1 base and J gave up 0 bases, with 6 bases separating them. Germline V CDR1 and CDR2: LGHNA, YSLEER. The CDR3 is 15 residues long. CDR3 protein: CASSQGSATNEKLFF. CDR3 nucleotides: TGCGCCAGCAGCCAAGGGTCAGCAACTAATGAAAAACTGTTTTTT.

The J gene is TRBJ2-7, the V gene TRBV27, with D tentatively TRBD1 (5 bases). CDR3 length: 13 residues. Trimming took 1 base from V and 6 from J, leaving 10 bases between them. Germline CDR1 is MNHEY and CDR2 is SMNVEV (reference sequence). The CDR3 DNA reads as TGTGCCAGCAGTTTATGGGGCTCGGCCGAGCAGTACTTC. It translates to CASSLWGSAEQYF.

The chain joins TRBV5-4 to TRBJ1-2, with D perhaps matching TRBD1 (6 bases). Trimming took 3 bases from V and 0 from J, leaving 15 bases between them. CDR1 is SGHNT and CDR2 is YYREEE in the germline V gene (reference sequence). The CDR3 covers 16 residues. DNA of the CDR3: TGTGCCAGCAGCTCCCCGGGAGGGACAACTAACTATGGCTACACCTTC. The encoded protein is CASSSPGGTTNYGYTF. The whole variable domain, filled in from reference TRBV5-4 and TRBJ1-2, reads ETGVTQSPTHLIKTRGQQVTLRCSSQSGHNTVSWYQQALGQGPQFIFQYYREEENGRGNFPPRFSGLQFPNYSSELNVNALELDDSALYLCASSSPGGTTNYGYTFGSGTRLTVV.

The chain combines TRBV5-6 with TRBJ2-4; 7 positions match TRBD1. This CDR3 region has 14 residues. The V and J ends lost 3 bases and 6 bases, in that order; junction bases with no gene match: 6. Germline CDR1 reads SGHDT; CDR2 reads YYEEEE. CDR3 DNA sequence: TGTGCCAGCAGCTCTTACAGGGGATCAAACATTCAGTACTTC. Translation: CASSSYRGSNIQYF.

This chain connects TRBV9 to TRBJ2-1, with 9 bases fitting TRBD2. The CDR3 contains 17 residues. Germline trimming cut 3 bases from V and 3 bases from J; bases unmatched to any gene: 10. CDR1 and CDR2 from the germline V gene are SGDLS and YYNGEE. The CDR3 spells CASSDGLALGGYNEQFF. The DNA for the CDR3 is TGTGCCAGCAGCGATGGACTAGCGCTTGGGGGCTACAATGAGCAGTTCTTC.

The J gene is TRBJ2-5, the V gene TRBV12-5, with D possibly TRBD1 on 6 matching bases. Germline CDR1 LGHNT, CDR2 FRNRAP. Trimming cost V 0 bases and J 7 bases, with 15 bases left between them. The CDR3 runs to 15 residues. The CDR3 nucleotides read TGTGCTAGTGGTTTGGTACCCGAAGCAGGGGCGACCCAGTACTTC. Protein sequence: CASGLVPEAGATQYF.

The chain joins TRBV28 to TRBJ1-6; D gene uncertain. The CDR3 spans 12 residues. Germline loops: CDR1 MDHEN, CDR2 SYDVKM. V was pared by 2 bases and J by 12 bases, with 8 bases between. The CDR3 here is CASSLPLLPLHF. The CDR3, as DNA: TGTGCCAGCAGTTTACCCCTATTACCCCTCCACTTT. Drawing the rest from reference TRBV28 and TRBJ1-6, the complete variable domain is DVKVTQSSRYLVKRTGEKVFLECVQDMDHENMFWYRQDPGLGLRLIYFSYDVKMKEKGDIPEGYSVSREKKERFSLILESASTNQTSMYLCASSLPLLPLHFGNGTRLTVT.

The chain carries TRBV9 and TRBJ1-2, with 9 bases lining up with TRBD1. The germline V gene encodes CDR1 SGDLS and CDR2 YYNGEE. The CDR3 runs to 14 residues. J was trimmed by 4 bases and V by 0 bases; bases with no gene match: 1. The CDR3 sequence is CASSVEDRGYGYTF. CDR3 DNA sequence: TGTGCCAGCAGCGTAGAGGACAGGGGCTATGGCTACACCTTC.

The rearrangement joins TRBV10-1 to TRBJ1-5; 7 nucleotides match TRBD1. Germline CDR1 and CDR2: WNHNN and SYGVQD (reference sequence). J was trimmed by 0 bases and V by 4 bases; bases with no gene match: 9. The CDR3 spans 17 residues. Here the CDR3 DNA reads TGCGCCAGCAGTGTTCCTCGGGACAGCTATAGCAATCAGCCCCAGCATTTT. Protein sequence: CASSVPRDSYSNQPQHF.

The rearrangement joins TRBV5-1 to TRBJ2-3; TRBD1 is a possible D gene (6 bases). Trimming stripped 3 bases from V and 3 bases from J, with 11 bases between. The germline V gene encodes CDR1 SGHRS and CDR2 YFSETQ. The CDR3 consists of 14 residues. The CDR3 DNA reads as TGCGCCAGCAGCTCACAGGGATCGACAGATACGCAGTATTTT. Translating it yields CASSSQGSTDTQYF.

For this clone: Additional DNA sequences in this sample encode the identical CDR3. V usage is TRBV30 and J usage is TRBJ2-3; 8 bases are shared with TRBD2. Looked up from germline, CDR1 is GTSNPN and CDR2 is SVGIG (reference sequence). The CDR3 loop spans 17 amino acids. V lost 4 bases to trimming and J lost 4 bases; unmatched junction nucleotides: 16. CDR3 loop: CAWTTGRTSREADTQYF. The DNA for the CDR3 is TGTGCCTGGACCACCGGGCGGACTAGCAGAGAGGCAGATACGCAGTATTTT.

This rearrangement joins TRBV30 to TRBJ1-6; 10 positions match TRBD1. The CDR3 covers 16 residues. Per germline, CDR1 GTSNPN and CDR2 SVGIG (reference sequence). The V gene end was trimmed by 2 bases and the J gene end by 2 bases; junction bases not matched to a gene: 3. The CDR3 region is CAWSRTGGTYNSPLHF. CDR3 in DNA: TGTGCCTGGAGTAGGACAGGGGGTACCTATAATTCACCCCTCCACTTT. The complete variable domain, with remaining parts taken from reference TRBV30 and TRBJ1-6, reads SQTIHQWPATLVQPVGSPLSLECTVEGTSNPNLYWYRQAAGRGLQLLFYSVGIGQISSEVPQNLSASRPQDRQFILSSKKLLLSDSGFYLCAWSRTGGTYNSPLHFGNGTRLTVT.

The CDR3 loop reads CASSFQGAMNTEAFF. The CDR3 DNA reads as TGTGCCAGCAGCTTCCAGGGGGCGATGAACACTGAAGCTTTCTTT. V is TRBV11-2 and J is TRBJ1-1, with 8 bases lining up with TRBD1. Germline CDR1 is SGHAT and CDR2 is FQNNGV. The CDR3 runs 15 residues. V shed 3 bases and J 0 bases; nucleotides not matched to a gene: 3.

The chain employs TRBV5-4 and TRBJ1-1; D may be TRBD1 (6 bases). This CDR3 region has 14 residues. Trimming removed 4 bases at V and 1 base at J, with 11 bases between. Germline V gene sequence: CDR1 SGHNT, CDR2 YYREEE (reference sequence). The CDR3 is CASSVQQGNTEAFF. The CDR3 DNA sequence: TGTGCCAGCAGCGTCCAACAGGGGAACACTGAAGCTTTCTTT.

The chain couples TRBV11-2 to TRBJ2-7, with D possibly called TRBD1 or TRBD2 (5 bases each). Trimming left V 4 bases short and J 6 bases short, with 16 bases between. The CDR3 runs 14 residues. CDR1 and CDR2 (germline): SGHAT, FQNNGV. CDR3 DNA: TGTGCCAGCAGCTCGTCCCCCGGGGCCGGCGAGCAGTACTTC. Translated, it gives CASSSSPGAGEQYF.

The genes are TRBV6-5 and TRBJ1-1; maybe TRBD1 (5 bases). CDR1 and CDR2 from the germline V gene are MNHEY and SVGAGI. The CDR3 covers 14 residues. The ends were cut back, 7 bases at V and 0 bases at J, with 12 bases in the middle. For the CDR3, the DNA is TGTGCCAGCAATAAGGGACTACTGAACACTGAAGCTTTCTTT. This codes for CASNKGLLNTEAFF.

With respect to this clone: The same CDR3 arises from other DNA sequences in this sample as well. The chain couples TRBV9 to TRBJ1-3; no clear D gene. V lost 0 bases, J lost 0 bases, and 4 bases lay in between. CDR1 and CDR2 from the germline V gene are SGDLS and YYNGEE. The CDR3 runs to 14 residues. This CDR3 reads CASSVAGSGNTIYF. CDR3 bases: TGTGCCAGCAGCGTAGCTGGCTCTGGAAACACCATATATTTT.

This chain uses TRBV2 with TRBJ2-1; the D call may be TRBD1 or TRBD2 (5 bases each). The V end lost 3 bases, the J end lost 4 bases, and 13 bases lay between the germline ends. The CDR3 totals 15 residues. Per germline, CDR1 SNHLY and CDR2 FYNNEI. The CDR3 protein is CASSEGRGLYNEQFF. The CDR3 coding sequence is TGTGCCAGCAGTGAGGGACGGGGTCTATACAATGAGCAGTTCTTC.

This chain connects TRBV2 to TRBJ2-3; D is possibly TRBD1 or TRBD2 (6 bases each). This CDR3 is 15 amino acids long. Trimming stripped 4 bases from V and 4 bases from J, with 15 bases between. CDR1 and CDR2 from the germline V gene are SNHLY and FYNNEI. The CDR3 loop reads CASSVRGTESDTQYF. The DNA of the CDR3 is TGTGCCAGCAGTGTGAGGGGGACTGAATCAGATACGCAGTATTTT.